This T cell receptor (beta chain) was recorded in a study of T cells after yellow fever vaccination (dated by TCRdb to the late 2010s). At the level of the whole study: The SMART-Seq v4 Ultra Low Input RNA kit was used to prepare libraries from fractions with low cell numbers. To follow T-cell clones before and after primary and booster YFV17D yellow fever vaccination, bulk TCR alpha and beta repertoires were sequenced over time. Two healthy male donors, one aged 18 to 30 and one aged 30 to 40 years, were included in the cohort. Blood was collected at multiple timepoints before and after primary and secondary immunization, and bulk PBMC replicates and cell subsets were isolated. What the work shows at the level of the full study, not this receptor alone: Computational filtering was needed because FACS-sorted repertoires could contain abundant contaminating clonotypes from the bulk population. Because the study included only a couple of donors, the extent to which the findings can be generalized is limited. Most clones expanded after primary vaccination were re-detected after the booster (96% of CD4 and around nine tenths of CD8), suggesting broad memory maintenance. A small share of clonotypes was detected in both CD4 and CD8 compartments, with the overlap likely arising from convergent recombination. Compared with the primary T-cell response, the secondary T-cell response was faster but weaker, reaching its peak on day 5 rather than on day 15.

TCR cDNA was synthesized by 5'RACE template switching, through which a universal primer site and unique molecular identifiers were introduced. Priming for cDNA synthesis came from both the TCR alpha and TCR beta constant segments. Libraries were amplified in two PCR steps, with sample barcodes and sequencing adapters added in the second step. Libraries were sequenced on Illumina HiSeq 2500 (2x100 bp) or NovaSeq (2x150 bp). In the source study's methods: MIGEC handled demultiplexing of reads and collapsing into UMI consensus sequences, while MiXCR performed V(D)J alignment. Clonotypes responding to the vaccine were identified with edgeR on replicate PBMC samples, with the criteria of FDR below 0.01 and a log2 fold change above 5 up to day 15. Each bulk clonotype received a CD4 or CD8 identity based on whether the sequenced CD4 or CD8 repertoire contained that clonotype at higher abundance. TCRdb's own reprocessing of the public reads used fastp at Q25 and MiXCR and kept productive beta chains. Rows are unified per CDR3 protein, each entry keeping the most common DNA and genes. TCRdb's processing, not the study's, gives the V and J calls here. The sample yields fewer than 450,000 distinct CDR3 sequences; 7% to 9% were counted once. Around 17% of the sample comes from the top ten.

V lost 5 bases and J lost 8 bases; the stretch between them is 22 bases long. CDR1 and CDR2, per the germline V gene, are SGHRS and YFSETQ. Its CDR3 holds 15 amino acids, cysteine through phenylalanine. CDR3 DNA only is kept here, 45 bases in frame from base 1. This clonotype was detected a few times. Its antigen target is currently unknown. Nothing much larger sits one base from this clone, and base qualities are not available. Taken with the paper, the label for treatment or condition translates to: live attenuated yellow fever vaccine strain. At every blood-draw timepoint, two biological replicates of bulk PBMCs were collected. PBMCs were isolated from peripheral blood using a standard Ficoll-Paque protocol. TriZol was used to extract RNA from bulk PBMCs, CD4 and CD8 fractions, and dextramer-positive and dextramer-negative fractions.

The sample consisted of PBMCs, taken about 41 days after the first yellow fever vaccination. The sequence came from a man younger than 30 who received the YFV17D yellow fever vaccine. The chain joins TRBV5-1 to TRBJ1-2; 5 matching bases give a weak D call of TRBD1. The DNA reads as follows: TGCGCCAGCAGACCTGGAGGGGTATCCGGAGAAGGCTACACCTTC. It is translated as CASRPGGVSGEGYTF.